This T cell receptor (beta chain) was sequenced during a study of blood T cell repertoires in COVID-19. Background on the study: Whether acute or convalescent, the COVID-19 samples came from the United States, Italy and Spain. PBMCs, B-cell-depleted T cells, or T cells were the source of the cDNA or gDNA that made up the material.

As originally analysed: Estimation of nucleated cell counts relied on the amplification of reference gene primers. The method was immunoSEQ multiplex PCR; TCRdb's version includes in-frame clones alone and lacks a portion of them. Clonal size and the V and J genes are those of that table, whereas D and trimming came from the DNA. Here the sample spans 100,000 to 150,000 clones, 75% to 85% being singletons. The length of the CDR3 is 15 residues. V shed 1 base and J shed 0 bases, with 10 bases lying between them. Germline V gene lookup returns CDR1 SGHKS and CDR2 YYEKEE (reference sequence). V gene TRBV5-5 combines with J gene TRBJ1-2; possibly TRBD1 for D (5 bases). The specimen sequenced was peripheral blood. The source is a woman in her fifties or sixties with acute or convalescent COVID-19. Here the CDR3 reads CASSLISGANYGYTF. The CDR3, as DNA: TGTGCCAGCAGCTTGATCTCGGGGGCTAACTATGGCTACACCTTC.